The 24 T cell receptor beta chains listed next were all sequenced from one sample in a study of blood T cell repertoires in COVID-19. Assay: immunoSEQ multiplex PCR; the TCRdb copy retains only in-frame clones and omits some. Here the sample spans more than 70,000 clones, 75% to 90% being singletons. The source material was peripheral blood. These receptors came from a woman of 80 years or more with acute or convalescent COVID-19.

V usage is TRBV19 and J usage is TRBJ2-3; the D gene is possibly TRBD2 (5 bases). The CDR3 length is 17 residues. The germline gives CDR1 LNHDA, CDR2 SQIVND (reference sequence). Trimming took off 0 bases at V and 6 bases at J, with 19 bases between the two ends. CDR3 coding DNA: TGTGCCAGTAGTATAGATTCGAGCGGAAGTCCTAGGGATACGCAGTATTTT. The encoded protein is CASSIDSSGSPRDTQYF.

The chain combines TRBV5-1 with TRBJ2-2; a possible D gene is TRBD2 (7 bases). Trimming stripped 2 bases from V and 5 bases from J, with 13 bases between. The germline V gene has CDR1 SGHRS and CDR2 YFSETQ. The CDR3 extends over 15 amino acids. CDR3 protein: CASSFGGPRTGELFF. DNA for the CDR3: TGCGCCAGCAGCTTCGGGGGGCCCCGGACCGGGGAGCTGTTTTTT.

Concerning this clone itself: The sample contains more than one DNA sequence encoding this CDR3. The chain is built from TRBV12-3 or TRBV12-4 and TRBJ1-5, with no clear D. The CDR3 contains 13 residues. The V gene lost 6 bases and the J gene lost 1 base, with 7 bases spanning the gap. This CDR3 reads CASSSGSNQPQHF. Here the CDR3 DNA reads TGTGCCAGCAGCTCAGGAAGCAATCAGCCCCAGCATTTT.

J is TRBJ2-2 and V is TRBV6-5; D gene unclear. V was pared by 5 bases and J by 8 bases, with 9 bases between. CDR1 and CDR2 (germline): MNHEY, SVGAGI. The CDR3 length is 12 residues. The CDR3 is CASSRVLGELFF. The CDR3 coding sequence is TGTGCCAGCAGTCGGGTCCTTGGGGAGCTGTTTTTT.

The chain joins TRBV29-1 to TRBJ2-7, with 7 bases that match TRBD2. The CDR3 length is 14 residues. Germline V gives CDR1 SQVTM, CDR2 ANQGSEA. With V trimmed by 4 bases and J by 3 bases, 9 bases remained unmatched. The CDR3: CSVAAASGNYEQYF. The CDR3 coding sequence is TGCAGCGTTGCAGCGGCTAGCGGTAACTACGAGCAGTACTTC.

V usage is TRBV7-9 and J usage is TRBJ1-1; TRBD1 matches at 7 bases. CDR1 is SEHNR and CDR2 is FQNEAQ in the germline V gene (reference sequence). V shed 1 base and J 2 bases; nucleotides not matched to a gene: 7. The CDR3 runs to 16 residues. The CDR3 DNA reads as TGTGCCAGCAGCTTAGACGGGACAGCAAGAAACACTGAAGCTTTCTTT. Protein product: CASSLDGTARNTEAFF.

This chain connects TRBV7-9 to TRBJ2-3; D gene unclear. Germline CDR1 and CDR2: SEHNR and FQNEAQ (reference sequence). The CDR3 runs to 12 residues. The V and J ends lost 2 bases and 4 bases respectively, with 4 bases between them. CDR3 nucleotides: TGTGCCAGCAGCTTACTGTCAGATACGCAGTATTTT. It encodes CASSLLSDTQYF.

The chain is built from TRBV19 and TRBJ1-2; TRBD1 agrees at 7 bases. Germline CDR1 and CDR2: LNHDA and SQIVND (reference sequence). This CDR3 has 15 residues. The V segment lost 6 bases and the J segment 7 bases; nucleotides outside the gene matches: 14. For the CDR3, the DNA is TGTGCCAGTAGCGAGATCCGACAGGGAAGGGCTGGCTACACCTTC. The encoded protein is CASSEIRQGRAGYTF.

The chain uses TRBV4-1 and TRBJ1-2; D gene unclear. Trimming pared 4 bases from V and 6 bases from J, leaving 21 bases between. Germline assignment: CDR1 MGHRA and CDR2 YSYEKL. CDR3 length: 16 residues. The CDR3 sequence is CASSLEVHLEKDGYTF. DNA of the CDR3: TGCGCCAGCAGCCTCGAGGTACACTTAGAAAAGGATGGCTACACCTTC.

This clone has only a few counts. The chain employs TRBV7-9 and TRBJ1-1; 7 nucleotides align to TRBD1. There are 15 residues in the CDR3. The J segment lost 4 bases and the V segment lost 8 bases, leaving 13 bases of the junction unmatched. The germline CDR1 and CDR2 sequences are SEHNR and FQNEAQ (reference sequence). CDR3 in amino acids: CASQGVPGQSTEAFF. The CDR3 bases are TGTGCCAGCCAAGGGGTCCCGGGACAGAGCACTGAAGCTTTCTTT.

The chain has TRBV6-1 and TRBJ1-2, with D uncertain. CDR1 is MNHNS, CDR2 SASEGT, per germline. The CDR3 spans 14 residues. The ends were cut back, 2 bases at V and 1 base at J, with 8 bases in the middle. CDR3 loop: CASSELAGNYGYTF. In nucleotides, the CDR3 is TGTGCCAGCAGTGAACTCGCGGGTAACTATGGCTACACCTTC.

V usage is TRBV27 and J usage is TRBJ2-7; D is uncertain. This CDR3 comprises 13 residues. Per the germline V gene, CDR1 is MNHEY and CDR2 is SMNVEV (reference sequence). Deletions cut 6 bases from V and 6 bases from J, with 15 bases between. CDR3 residues: CASRKTGSGEQYF. In nucleotides, the CDR3 is TGTGCCAGCAGGAAAACTGGCTCGGGCGAGCAGTACTTC.

The genes are TRBV25-1 and TRBJ1-6; D is ambiguous. The V and J ends lost 2 bases and 7 bases respectively, with 12 bases between them. Germline V gene sequence: CDR1 MGHDK, CDR2 SYGVNS. The CDR3 runs 15 residues. CDR3 DNA sequence: TGTGCCAGCAGTGAACAGCAGGTTGGCAATTCACCCCTCCACTTT. It specifies CASSEQQVGNSPLHF.

The V gene is TRBV5-1, the J gene TRBJ1-1; D remains ambiguous. From germline, CDR1 is SGHRS and CDR2 YFSETQ. The CDR3 totals 17 residues. The V gene lost 0 bases and the J gene lost 0 bases, with 15 bases spanning the gap. The CDR3 DNA is TGCGCCAGCAGCTTGGGTCCTCGGGGAGGGATGAACACTGAAGCTTTCTTT. Translating gives CASSLGPRGGMNTEAFF.

This chain connects TRBV19 to TRBJ1-5, with TRBD1 matching 8 bases. V lost 7 bases to trimming and J lost 4 bases; unmatched junction nucleotides: 9. CDR3 length: 15 residues. Germline lookup yields CDR1 LNHDA and CDR2 SQIVND (reference sequence). The CDR3 DNA follows: TGTGCCAGTAAAGAATGGCAGGGGGCAAATCAGCCCCAGCATTTT. It yields the protein CASKEWQGANQPQHF.

The V call is TRBV9, the J call TRBJ2-5; 7 bases are shared with TRBD1. Germline values: CDR1 SGDLS, CDR2 YYNGEE. Trimming cost V 0 bases and J 1 base; bases outside gene matches: 6. CDR3 length: 16 residues. CDR3 in amino acids: CASSVGYGTVQETQYF. CDR3 sequence (DNA): TGTGCCAGCAGCGTAGGTTACGGGACAGTCCAAGAGACCCAGTACTTC.

This sequence joins TRBV4-1 and TRBJ1-3; 9 positions agree with TRBD1. V was pared by 1 base and J by 4 bases, with 17 bases of the junction left unmatched. Germline-derived CDR1 and CDR2 are MGHRA and YSYEKL. This CDR3 comprises 20 residues. CDR3 region: CASSQGGQGIGPEKGNTIYF. The CDR3 nucleotides read TGCGCCAGCAGCCAAGGGGGACAGGGCATTGGACCGGAGAAGGGAAACACCATATATTTT.

The gene calls are TRBV5-6 and TRBJ2-1; 7 positions match TRBD1. Germline V gives CDR1 SGHDT, CDR2 YYEEEE. J lost 4 bases, V lost 4 bases, and 11 bases had no gene match. There are 16 residues in the CDR3. The CDR3 loop is CASSIGTAFYYNEQFF. In nucleotides, the CDR3 is TGTGCCAGCAGCATCGGGACAGCCTTCTATTACAATGAGCAGTTCTTC.

The chain couples TRBV2 to TRBJ1-1, with a weak D call TRBD1 (6 bases). V was shortened by 4 bases and J by 0 bases, with 9 bases between the two germline ends. The germline V gene has CDR1 SNHLY and CDR2 FYNNEI. The CDR3 covers 14 residues. Here the CDR3 DNA reads TGTGCCAGCAGTGGGGGGCGAATGAACACTGAAGCTTTCTTT. Translation: CASSGGRMNTEAFF.

This chain's CDR3 is CASSALGGANQPQHF. DNA for the CDR3: TGTGCCAGCAGTGCGTTGGGAGGCGCCAATCAGCCCCAGCATTTT. The J gene is TRBJ1-5, the V gene TRBV2; no clear D gene. This CDR3 region has 15 residues. Germline CDR1 reads SNHLY; CDR2 reads FYNNEI. V lost 4 bases and J lost 3, with 13 bases in between.

There are a few counts of this clone. The chain joins TRBV7-2 to TRBJ2-3; 8 bases are a match to TRBD2. The germline V gene has CDR1 SGHTA and CDR2 FQGNSA. J gave up 0 bases and V 1 base, and 9 bases lay outside the gene matches. The CDR3 runs 18 residues. The CDR3 here is CASSLVGAGGTSTDTQYF. CDR3 nucleotides: TGTGCCAGCAGCTTAGTCGGGGCGGGGGGCACTAGCACAGATACGCAGTATTTT.

This clone showed up just once. The chain joins TRBV6-5 to TRBJ2-5; tentative D call: TRBD1 (5 bases). Germline V gene data show CDR1 as MNHEY and CDR2 as SVGAGI. Trimming shortened V by 2 bases and J by 4 bases, and 11 bases separated the two germline ends. The CDR3 length is 14 residues. CDR3 in DNA: TGTGCCAGCAGTTACACCCAGGGCGGAGAGACCCAGTACTTC. Amino acids: CASSYTQGGETQYF.

The rearrangement uses TRBV2 and TRBJ2-1; TRBD2 aligns across 8 bases. CDR3 size: 15 residues. Germline V gives CDR1 SNHLY, CDR2 FYNNEI. V shed 6 bases, J shed 4 bases, and the junction held 8 bases outside the gene matches. The CDR3 loop reads CASRTSAGGYNEQFF. The DNA of the CDR3 is TGTGCCAGCAGGACCAGTGCGGGGGGATACAATGAGCAGTTCTTC. Looking up the rest from reference TRBV2 and TRBJ2-1 gives the full variable domain: EPEVTQTPSHQVTQMGQEVILRCVPISNHLYFYWYRQILGQKVEFLVSFYNNEISEKSEIFDDQFSVERPDGSNFTLKIRSTKLEDSAMYFCASRTSAGGYNEQFFGPGTRLTVL.

The chain has TRBV5-1 and TRBJ1-1; D is uncertain. Germline CDR1 and CDR2: SGHRS and YFSETQ. The CDR3 contains 14 residues. The germline V and J ends were trimmed by 4 bases and 0 bases, with 10 bases remaining between them. The CDR3 DNA follows: TGCGCCAGCAGCGAGGGAACAGTGAACACTGAAGCTTTCTTT. This translates into CASSEGTVNTEAFF.